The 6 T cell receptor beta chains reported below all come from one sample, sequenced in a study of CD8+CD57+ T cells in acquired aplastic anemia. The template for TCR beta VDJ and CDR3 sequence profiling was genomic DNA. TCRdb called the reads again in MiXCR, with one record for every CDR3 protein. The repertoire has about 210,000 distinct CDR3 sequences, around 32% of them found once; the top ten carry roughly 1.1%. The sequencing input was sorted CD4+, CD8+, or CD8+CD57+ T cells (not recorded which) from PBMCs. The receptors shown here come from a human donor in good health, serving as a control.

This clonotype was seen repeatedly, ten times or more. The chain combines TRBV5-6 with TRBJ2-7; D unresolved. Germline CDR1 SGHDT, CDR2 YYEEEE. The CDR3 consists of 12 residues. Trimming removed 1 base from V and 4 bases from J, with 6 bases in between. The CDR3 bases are TGTGCCAGCAGCTTGTTACGTTACGAGCAGTACTTC. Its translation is CASSLLRYEQYF.

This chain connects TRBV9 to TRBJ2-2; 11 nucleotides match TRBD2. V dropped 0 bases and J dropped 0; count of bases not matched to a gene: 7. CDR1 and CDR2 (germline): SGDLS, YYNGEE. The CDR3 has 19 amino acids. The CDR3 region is CASSVDFQGLAANTGELFF. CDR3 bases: TGTGCCAGCAGCGTAGATTTTCAGGGACTAGCGGCGAACACCGGGGAGCTGTTTTTT.

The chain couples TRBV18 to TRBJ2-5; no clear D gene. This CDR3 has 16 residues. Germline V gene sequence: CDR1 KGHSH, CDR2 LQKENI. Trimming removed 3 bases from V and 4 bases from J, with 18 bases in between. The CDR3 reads CASSPPGPTRGETQYF. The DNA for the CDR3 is TGTGCCAGCTCACCCCCGGGCCCAACTCGAGGAGAGACCCAGTACTTC.

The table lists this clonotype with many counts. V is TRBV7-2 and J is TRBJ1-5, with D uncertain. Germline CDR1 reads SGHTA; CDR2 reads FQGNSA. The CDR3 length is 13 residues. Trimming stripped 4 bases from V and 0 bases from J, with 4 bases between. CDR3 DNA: TGTGCCAGCAGCTCATATAGCAATCAGCCCCAGCATTTT. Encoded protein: CASSSYSNQPQHF.

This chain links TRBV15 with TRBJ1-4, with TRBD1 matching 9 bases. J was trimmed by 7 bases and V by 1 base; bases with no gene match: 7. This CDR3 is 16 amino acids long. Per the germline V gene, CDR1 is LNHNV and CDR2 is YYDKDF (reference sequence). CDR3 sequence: CATSRGVGQGGEKLFF. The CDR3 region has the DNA TGTGCCACCAGCAGAGGCGTGGGACAGGGAGGTGAAAAACTGTTTTTT.

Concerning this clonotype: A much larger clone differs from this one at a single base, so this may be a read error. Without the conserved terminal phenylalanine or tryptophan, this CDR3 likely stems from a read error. The CDR3 loop reads CASSYLSGTTYEQYS. The DNA of the CDR3 is TGTGCCAGCAGTTACCTTAGCGGTACCACCTACGAGCAGTACTCC. The J gene is TRBJ2-7, the V gene TRBV14, with a possible D match to TRBD2 (6 bases). CDR1 is SGHDN and CDR2 is FVKESK in the germline V gene. CDR3 length: 15 residues. V lost 6 bases to trimming and J lost 2 bases, with 17 bases between them.